The rows below give T cell receptor beta chains drawn from one sample of a study of CD8 T cells in ankylosing spondylitis. TCRdb redid the calling of the 5' RACE reads with MiXCR, one entry per CDR3 protein. The sample lists around 140,000 distinct CDR3 sequences, 17% seen once, with 30% to 35% in the top ten. The sequenced sample consisted of blood, either unsorted or a sorted T cell fraction (not recorded which). These receptors all come from a male donor with ankylosing spondylitis. Each CDR3 is given with its conserved first and last residue. The D gene is left open where the match is weak. Size is omitted from some rows. Given values are once, few, many or a class for expanded clones.

clone_size	v_call	d_call	j_call	cdr3_nt	cdr3_aa
few	TRBV25-1	TRBD1	TRBJ2-2	TGTGCCAGCAGCCGAAATTTACGACACGGACAGGGGGCTGCGAACACCGGGGAGCTGTTTTTT	CASSRNLRHGQGAANTGELFF
NA	TRBV7-9	NA	TRBJ2-1	TGTGCCAGCAGGGCTACCGACTACAATGAGCAGTTCTTC	CASRATDYNEQFF
NA	TRBV27	NA	TRBJ2-2	TGTGCCAGCAGTTTGGCAGAAACGAACACCGGGGAGCTGTTTTTT	CASSLAETNTGELFF
few	TRBV7-2	TRBD1	TRBJ1-4	TGTGCCAGCAGCCCCCGGCAGGGGGAAACTAATGAAAAACTGTTTTTT	CASSPRQGETNEKLFF
NA	TRBV3-1	TRBD2	TRBJ2-2	TGTGCCAGCAGCCAAGAACCCCTAGCGGGAGGCACCGGGGAGCTGTTTTTT	CASSQEPLAGGTGELFF
few	TRBV29-1	NA	TRBJ2-7	TGCAGCGTTGAAGTGGAACAGGCGACCTACGAGCAGTACTTC	CSVEVEQATYEQYF
NA	TRBV6-1	NA	TRBJ2-7	TGTGCCAGCATATGGGGGGCTAGTATGTACGAGCAGTACTTC	CASIWGASMYEQYF
NA	TRBV25-1	NA	TRBJ2-7	TGTGCCAGCAGTGACCCCGTATCTCGCGTGGTTGGGCAGTACTTC	CASSDPVSRVVGQYF
NA	TRBV7-2	NA	TRBJ2-1	TGTGCCAGCAGCTTAGACGGGACCGACACCTACAATGAGCAGTTCTTC	CASSLDGTDTYNEQFF
NA	TRBV27	NA	TRBJ2-7	TGTGCCAGCAGTTGGATAGACGAGCAGTACTTC	CASSWIDEQYF
NA	TRBV7-6	NA	TRBJ2-7	TGTGCCAGCAGCGCGGACAAAACCTACGAGCAGTACTTC	CASSADKTYEQYF
NA	TRBV29-1	TRBD2	TRBJ2-1	TGCAGCGTTTTGGGGACTAGCGGGAGTCTTTCCTACAATGAGCAGTTCTTC	CSVLGTSGSLSYNEQFF
NA	TRBV4-3	NA	TRBJ2-1	TGCGCCAGCAGCCAAGGCCGTGTAGCGAACTACAATGAGCAGTTCTTC	CASSQGRVANYNEQFF
medium-sized	TRBV9	TRBD2	TRBJ2-7	TGTGCCAGCGGGACTAACCGAGGCGAGCAGTACTTC	CASGTNRGEQYF
NA	TRBV28	TRBD1	TRBJ2-2	TGTGCCAGCAGTACCACCTTGACAGGGCTGAACACCGGGGAGCTGTTTTTT	CASSTTLTGLNTGELFF
many	TRBV15	NA	TRBJ2-4	TGTGCCACCAGCAGAGATCCTCTAGCCAAAAACATTCAGTACTTC	CATSRDPLAKNIQYF
NA	TRBV20-1	NA	TRBJ2-5	TGCAGTGCTAGTTCCGGGGCCCGGCAAGAGACCCAGTACTTC	CSASSGARQETQYF
NA	TRBV30	TRBD1	TRBJ1-1	TGTGCCTGTGACAGGGACACTGAAGCTTTCTTT	CACDRDTEAFF
many	TRBV7-9	NA	TRBJ1-2	TGTGCCAGCAGCTTAGGTGCGGGGAAGGCTGATGGCTACACCTTC	CASSLGAGKADGYTF
NA	TRBV15	NA	TRBJ2-1	TGTGCCACCAGCAGAGCCCTGGTAGAGAATGAGCAGTTCTTC	CATSRALVENEQFF
few	TRBV4-2	NA	TRBJ2-7	TGTGCCAGCAGCCAAGACCCCGGGCAGGGAGCGGATGGGCAGTACTTC	CASSQDPGQGADGQYF
few	TRBV11-2	TRBD2	TRBJ2-3	TGTGCCAGCAGCCTCGACGGACTAGCGGGAGGGCCGTACAGCACAGATACGCAGTATTTT	CASSLDGLAGGPYSTDTQYF
NA	TRBV6-5	NA	TRBJ2-3	TGTGCCAGCAGTTACGGAGGGATAGGCACAGATACGCAGTATTTT	CASSYGGIGTDTQYF
NA	TRBV5-4	NA	TRBJ1-5	TGTGCCAGCAGCTTACATGGATCTAGCAATCAGCCCCAGCATTTT	CASSLHGSSNQPQHF
NA	TRBV7-2	NA	TRBJ2-7	TGTGCCAGCAGCTCCCATCAAACGACTAGCTCCTACGAGCAGTACTTC	CASSSHQTTSSYEQYF
NA	TRBV5-8	NA	TRBJ2-1	TGTGCCAGCAGCTTGGCCCTGGGGAGATTGTCCTACAATGAGCAGTTCTTC	CASSLALGRLSYNEQFF
few	TRBV11-2	TRBD1	TRBJ1-1	TGTGCCAGCAGCCTGTGGGGGCTCGGAGACAGGGGGCGTACTGAAGCTTTCTTT	CASSLWGLGDRGRTEAFF
NA	TRBV30	NA	TRBJ1-6	TGTGCCTGGAGTCCACCGGGGTTGCACTTT	CAWSPPGLHF
few	TRBV7-9	NA	TRBJ2-7	TGTGCCAGCAGCGGATTAGAGGCCCTGCAGTACTTC	CASSGLEALQYF
few	TRBV4-1	TRBD1	TRBJ1-1	TGCGCCAGCAGCCACGGGACAGGAGAGTTAAACACTGAAGCTTTCTTT	CASSHGTGELNTEAFF
many	TRBV12-3/TRBV12-4	TRBD2	TRBJ2-3	TGTGCCAGCAGGAGACTAGCGGGAGGATTCACAGATACGCAGTATTTT	CASRRLAGGFTDTQYF